This T cell receptor (beta chain) was profiled in a study of T cells in Graves' hyperthyroidism and ophthalmopathy. Whole-study context: Sampling of peripheral blood happened at initial diagnosis, prior to any treatment.

The table lists this clonotype with many counts. Antigen: not known. Lactation, pregnancy, other autoimmune disease or uncontrolled infection led to exclusion of patients. The CDR3 regions of TCR beta were amplified from RNA transcripts. First-round RT-PCR of the TCR CDR3 relied on the HTBI primer set. TCRdb reprocessed the multiplex PCR reads via MiXCR and lists one record per CDR3 protein. The sample contains about 300,000 distinct CDR3 sequences, 15% to 20% of which appear only once. The germline gives CDR1 SGHRS, CDR2 YFSETQ. The V gene end was trimmed by 3 bases and the J gene end by 2 bases; junction bases not matched to a gene: 7. CDR3 length: 15 amino acids. Study-level points and caveats: Blood samples included most of the expanded thyroid clonotypes exceeding 0.001.

The sample taken for sequencing was blood. The sequence was obtained from a man between 50 and 59 years old with Graves' ophthalmopathy. The gene calls are TRBV5-1 and TRBJ2-7, with TRBD1 identical over 8 bases. The DNA of the CDR3 is TGCGCCAGCAGCTACTCGACAGGGGCGACCTACGAGCAGTACTTC. It encodes CASSYSTGATYEQYF.